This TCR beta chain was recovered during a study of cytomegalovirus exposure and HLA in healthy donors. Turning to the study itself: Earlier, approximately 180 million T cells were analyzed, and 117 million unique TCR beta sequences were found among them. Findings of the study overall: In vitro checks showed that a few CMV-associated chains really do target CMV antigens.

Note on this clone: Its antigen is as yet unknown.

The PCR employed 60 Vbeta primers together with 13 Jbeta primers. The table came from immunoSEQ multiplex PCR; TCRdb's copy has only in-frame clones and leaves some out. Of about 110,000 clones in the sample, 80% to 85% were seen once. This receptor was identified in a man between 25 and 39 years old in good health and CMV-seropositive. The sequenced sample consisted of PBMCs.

The CDR3 nucleotides read TGTGCCAGCAGAACAATAGCGGGACCGTCCTACAATGAGCAGTTCTTC. Amino acids: CASRTIAGPSYNEQFF. The chain is built from TRBV27 and TRBJ2-1; 8 bases are shared with TRBD2. The CDR3 is 16 amino acids. V trimming: 6 bases; J trimming: 1 base; junction bases outside the gene matches: 8. Germline V gene lookup returns CDR1 MNHEY and CDR2 SMNVEV (reference sequence).